This T cell receptor (beta chain) was retrieved from a study of cytomegalovirus exposure and HLA in healthy donors (dated by TCRdb to 2016 to 2017). Describing the broader study: An earlier analysis of several hundred of the donors reported 250 to 300 Gb of sequence data and 117 million unique TCR beta sequences from 190 million or so T cells. An early release that covered about 600 HLA-typed donors contained 300 to 350 gigabases of sequencing data and approximately 85 million unique TCR sequences. Of the 300 to 400 genotyped donors, around 81% fell in the genetic ancestry cluster associated with self-reported Caucasian donors. The study was designed to test whether signatures of past pathogen exposure could be identified by cataloging public T cell receptors. The study profiled the T cell repertoires of hundreds of subjects by immunosequencing and related them to cytomegalovirus serostatus. Besides the first cohort of approximately 710 subjects, a separate validation cohort made up of over 100 different subjects was used. High-throughput TCR immunosequencing, statistical association of individual TCRs with disease status, and machine learning were combined to predict cytomegalovirus infection status. A later analysis re-examined previously published TCR beta repertoires from over 500 donors and added high-resolution HLA genotyping to investigate patterns of TCR occurrence. The later analysis used no new phenotypic data to find candidate immune exposures, relying instead on TCR beta sequences and their occurrence across donors. An earlier analysis of some 600 of the donors applied high-throughput TCR beta sequencing to assess whether each TCR beta V gene segment acted as functional or pseudogenic. Donor age, sex, ethnicity and CMV serostatus were collected together with the repertoire data. A later genetic analysis used genome-wide SNP genotypes for about 55% of the 666 donors, treating that subset as a discovery cohort. Every repertoire in the discovery cohort had been generated on one and the same sequencing platform. Class I and class II HLA loci were covered by the typing at four-digit resolution. The number of typed donors differed by locus: 629-630 for A, B, C, DRB1 and DQB1; some 500 for DQA1; 606 for DPA1; and 400 to 480 for DPB1. A few DR-DQ haplotypes were handled as single units for association and clustering because linkage in the cohort was strong. Across some 400 genotyped donors of the cohort, an average of approximately 240,000 unique TCR beta nucleotide sequences per donor were sequenced, and approximately 17% of those sequences were non-productive.

To prepare the library, the immunoSEQ multiplex PCR assay was applied. For the multiplex PCR, a mixture combining 60 forward primers for TCR Vbeta segments and 13 reverse primers for TCR Jbeta segments was used. The CDR3 region of rearranged TCR beta genes was amplified from genomic DNA with a multiplex PCR assay. Amplified TCR beta libraries were sequenced as 87-base-pair reads on the Illumina HiSeq System. The paper's processing steps were these. Across the 640 or so repertoires, a later analysis counted 78 million or so unique TCR beta chains, some 11 million of which were shared by at least two donors. Raw reads were error-corrected and collapsed into unique sequences by a nearest-neighbor algorithm in which closely related sequences were merged to remove PCR and sequencing errors. V, D and J gene segments were assigned by aligning CDR3 sequences to IMGT reference sequences. For a sequence to be retained, at least a six-nucleotide match to both a V gene segment and a J gene segment was required. A rearrangement counted as productive if the CDR3 had no stop codons and remained in frame with V and J, and every other rearrangement counted as non-productive. CDR3 was defined according to IMGT convention as the region running from the second conserved V-encoded cysteine to the conserved J-encoded phenylalanine. Sequences without an unambiguous match to a single V gene segment were excluded from the earlier analysis of 450 to 750 of the donors. In an earlier analysis of roughly 600 of the donors, a V segment was called functional when productive rearrangements were above 56.7%, and segregating when the standard deviation between donors exceeded 5%. A statistical classification framework was built for diagnosing cytomegalovirus status from the catalog of TCR beta chain sequences. A later analysis assigned V and J genes by comparing TCR nucleotide sequences with IMGT/GENE-DB human TR gene sequences. The TCRdist pipeline was used in a later analysis to assign CDR3 sequences and most-parsimonious VDJ recombination scenarios. A later analysis defined each TCR beta chain by its CDR3 amino acid sequence plus V-gene family, and excluded reads lacking a unique V-gene family. A later analysis removed 550 to 700 highly shared, low-generation-probability nucleotide sequences to deal with suspected cross-contamination and a sequencing artifact. In a later analysis, a clonal expansion index was calculated for each public chain from normalized within-repertoire ranks of inferred template counts. Generation probabilities in a later analysis came from a VDJ recombination model fitted to out-of-frame rearrangements, and those results were checked against IGoR. In a later analysis, hypergeometric tests were used to score TCR-TCR, TCR-HLA and TCR-CMV co-occurrence, with a repertoire-size bias correction applied to TCR pairs. A later analysis estimated false discovery rates by permuting HLA or CMV assignments 20 times. In a later analysis, co-occurring TCRs were grouped using DBSCAN, with TCRdist sequence similarity added in when clustering inside HLA-allele-positive subsets. Repertoires with fewer than 30,000 or more than 120,000 public chains were left out of co-occurrence clustering, as were about five repertoires with anomalous nucleotide sharing. The source is immuneACCESS, and TCRdb retained only in-frame sequences with V and J called. Part of the clones is not carried over; for the studies checked, unresolved V genes explain less than half of this, and the remainder is unexplained. V, J and clone size are those of that table, while D and trimming were read from the DNA. This sample is represented by 150,000 to 200,000 clones; 70% to 90% of them were singletons. The ten largest clones capture roughly 2.2% of the sample.

The cohort comprised 670 or so healthy bone marrow donors. At the time of sampling, all cohort members were nominally healthy, though unrecorded immune exposures were likely present. The donor was CMV seropositive and belonged to the group of 250 to 350 seropositive cohort members. A peripheral blood sample was provided by each donor, and peripheral blood mononuclear cells were used for TCR beta sequencing. The Qiagen DNeasy Blood Extraction Kit was used to extract genomic DNA from the blood cell samples. From the cysteine up to the phenylalanine, the CDR3 has a length of 16 residues. The entry retains the CDR3 DNA only, 48 bases that are in frame from base 1. In the germline V gene, CDR1 corresponds to MNHEY and CDR2 to SVGAGI. V and J lose 0 bases and 0 bases, and a span of 10 bases separates them. This clone came up once. What this receptor recognizes is not known. No base quality information exists; no much larger clone differs at one position.

Overall results and qualifications from the work: The 87-base-pair reads could not distinguish some IMGT-functional V segments, including TRBV6-2 and TRBV6-3, so those segments were excluded. Only TCR beta chains were sequenced in this cohort, and the absence of alpha or paired-chain data limited detectable features. According to the authors, the approach could potentially be generalized to other disease states and immunological phenotypes. When HLA alleles, especially DR and DQ, strongly co-occurred, TCR associations were difficult to assign to individual alleles. While some public TCRs were present in many individuals, most TCR sequences turned up only very rarely across donors. In vitro tests confirmed that three of the cytomegalovirus-associated TCR beta chains recognize cytomegalovirus antigens. In a later analysis, the rate of TCR association differed among HLA loci, with DRB1 alleles having the most associated TCRs and HLA-C alleles having the fewest. In a later analysis, HLA-associated TCR beta chains were found to be more clonally expanded and to have lower generation probabilities than equally common non-associated chains. Sequencing depth was assumed to be roughly uniform across donors in the presence/absence analyses, though that assumption may not hold. Broadly in line with IMGT annotations, most TCR beta V segments showed up in productive rearrangements about 90% or about 30% of the time in an earlier analysis of around 550 of the donors. Compared with the approximately 720-donor mean, donors in an Asian-associated ancestry cluster had fewer N-insertions in productive TCRs, according to a later genetic analysis. A further reported finding was that TCR beta sequences accurately predicted the HLA-A and HLA-B alleles for most subjects in the first cohort. The study listed 150 to 200 TCR beta chains as associated with cytomegalovirus. According to a later analysis, parvovirus B19, influenza, CMV and Epstein-Barr virus appeared linked to several top co-occurrence clusters. Because counts were too low, under 20 rarely observed V segments, including chromosome 9 orphons, were left out of the earlier analysis of some 600 of the donors. Correlated functional status among segregating V segments might be attributable to linkage disequilibrium, but an unknown experimental factor could not be ruled out. A later analysis associated 16,951 TCR beta sequences with specific HLA alleles at a false discovery rate of 0.05. In a later genetic analysis, a missense DCLRE1C variant was associated with V-gene and J-gene trimming of TCR beta chains, and the association was replicated in an independent cohort. Because some donors lacked HLA typing at each locus, the association tests relied only on the typed subset. The classifier was reported to diagnose cytomegalovirus status with high specificity and sensitivity in both the original and validation cohorts. In a later analysis, most CMV-associated TCR beta chains were found to appear HLA-restricted, with HLA associations seemingly driven largely by CMV exposure. CMV serostatus was the only immune exposure information available for the cohort. A cluster of highly shared sequence variants was judged likely to be a technical artifact of the sequencing pipeline.

The sample taken for sequencing was PBMCs. This TCR derives from a man aged 18 to 29 in good health and CMV-seropositive. The V gene is TRBV6-5 and the J gene is TRBJ2-3; no D segment can be confidently identified. The sequence in DNA is TGTGCCAGCAGTTACTCCTACACACTAAGCACAGATACGCAGTATTTT. Translated, it reads CASSYSYTLSTDTQYF.